What follows are 17 T cell receptor beta chains derived from one specimen sequenced in a study of T cell responses to AZD1222 COVID-19 vaccine. Sequenced by immunoSEQ multiplex PCR; TCRdb stores in-frame clones only, minus some. The sample records 110,000 to 150,000 clones, roughly 91% being singletons. The sequencing here drew on peripheral blood, taken 28 days after the second AZD1222 dose. The source of these receptors is an adult who received the AZD1222 COVID-19 vaccine.

The V call is TRBV2, the J call TRBJ2-7; D is ambiguous. The germline CDR1 and CDR2 sequences are SNHLY and FYNNEI. Trimming pared 4 bases from V and 3 bases from J, leaving 13 bases between. The CDR3 has 14 amino acids. Written as DNA, the CDR3 is TGTGCCAGCAGTGTGTCAGCAGCATACTACGAGCAGTACTTC. It codes for CASSVSAAYYEQYF.

The chain carries TRBV18 and TRBJ2-3, with 8 bases matching TRBD2. Germline CDR1 and CDR2: KGHSH and LQKENI. The V segment lost 0 bases and the J segment 5 bases; nucleotides outside the gene matches: 7. The CDR3 has 16 residues. The CDR3 loop is CASSPPAGGAGDTQYF. The CDR3 DNA is TGTGCCAGCTCACCACCGGCCGGGGGGGCTGGAGATACGCAGTATTTT.

The chain has TRBV29-1 and TRBJ2-1; 7 bases map to TRBD2. The length of the CDR3 is 14 residues. Germline V lookup: CDR1 SQVTM, CDR2 ANQGSEA. The V gene end was trimmed by 4 bases and the J gene end by 5 bases; junction bases not matched to a gene: 8. CDR3 sequence: CSVAKRGGHNEQFF. In nucleotides, the CDR3 is TGCAGCGTTGCAAAGCGGGGTGGGCACAATGAGCAGTTCTTC.

CDR3 amino acids: CASSIPSLRARRVCGYTF. DNA of the CDR3: TGTGCCAGCAGCATCCCGAGCCTCCGGGCCAGAAGGGTGTGTGGCTACACCTTC. The V and J genes are TRBV21-1 and TRBJ1-2. TRBV21-1 is a pseudogene. The CDR3 is 18 residues long.

The chain uses TRBV6-5 and TRBJ2-1; 7 bases agree with TRBD2. Germline V gene lookup returns CDR1 MNHEY and CDR2 SVGAGI. The V and J ends lost 8 bases and 1 base, in that order; junction bases with no gene match: 8. The CDR3 covers 15 residues. The CDR3 nucleotides are TGTGCCAGCCGACGGGAGGCCCATTCCTACAATGAGCAGTTCTTC. This sequence encodes CASRREAHSYNEQFF.

The rearrangement uses TRBV6-5 and TRBJ1-1; D unresolved. V was pared by 5 bases and J by 1 base, with 8 bases between. CDR3 length equals 13 residues. Germline V CDR1 and CDR2: MNHEY, SVGAGI. The CDR3 DNA follows: TGTGCCAGCAGTACGAAAGGGAACACTGAAGCTTTCTTT. Encoded protein: CASSTKGNTEAFF.

V and J are TRBV9 and TRBJ2-1; no clear D. Trimming stripped 3 bases from V and 5 bases from J, with 3 bases between. The CDR3 covers 11 residues. In germline, CDR1 is SGDLS, CDR2 YYNGEE. Here the CDR3 DNA reads TGTGCCAGCAGCGCCAACAATGAGCAGTTCTTC. This codes for CASSANNEQFF.

The chain combines TRBV27 with TRBJ2-7, with TRBD2 matching over 11 bases. CDR1 and CDR2 (germline): MNHEY, SMNVEV (reference sequence). The length of the CDR3 is 15 residues. V trimming: 0 bases; J trimming: 3 bases; junction bases outside the gene matches: 1. The CDR3 is CASSLSGTSGYEQYF. CDR3 sequence (DNA): TGTGCCAGCAGTTTATCCGGGACTAGCGGCTACGAGCAGTACTTC.

The chain employs TRBV15 and TRBJ1-1, with a weak D call TRBD1 (5 bases). Trimming pared 3 bases from V and 2 bases from J, leaving 10 bases between. This CDR3 has 14 amino acids. Per the germline V gene, CDR1 is LNHNV and CDR2 is YYDKDF (reference sequence). The CDR3, as DNA: TGTGCCACCAGCAGGGGGGGATTAAACACTGAAGCTTTCTTT. Protein product: CATSRGGLNTEAFF.

The rearrangement links TRBV4-1 to TRBJ1-4, with D uncertain. Germline loops: CDR1 MGHRA, CDR2 YSYEKL. Trimming shortened V by 7 bases and J by 0 bases, and 9 bases separated the two germline ends. The length of the CDR3 is 14 residues. CDR3 DNA sequence: TGCGCCAGCACCTCATTTGCAACTAATGAAAAACTGTTTTTT. This codes for CASTSFATNEKLFF.

The CDR3 DNA reads TGCGCCAGCAGCCGAGAAGGGGGCAACACCGGGGAGCTGTTTTTT. Residues: CASSREGGNTGELFF. V usage is TRBV5-1 and J usage is TRBJ2-2; 7 bases line up with TRBD1. Trimming cost V 4 bases and J 2 bases; bases outside gene matches: 5. CDR1 is SGHRS, CDR2 YFSETQ, per germline. CDR3 length: 15 amino acids.

The chain couples TRBV5-5 to TRBJ1-2; 7 nucleotides match TRBD1. Germline-derived CDR1 and CDR2 are SGHKS and YYEKEE (reference sequence). V shed 1 base, J shed 0 bases, and the junction held 3 bases outside the gene matches. This CDR3 is built from 15 residues. Written as DNA, the CDR3 is TGTGCCAGCAGCTTGACCGGGACAGCTAACTATGGCTACACCTTC. Translation gives CASSLTGTANYGYTF.

V is TRBV15 and J is TRBJ1-1; D is undetermined. Germline V CDR1 and CDR2: LNHNV, YYDKDF (reference sequence). The CDR3 extends over 14 amino acids. The V end lost 0 bases, the J end lost 4 bases, and 9 bases lay between the germline ends. CDR3: CATSRDRGGTEAFF. The CDR3, as DNA: TGTGCCACCAGCAGAGATCGAGGTGGCACTGAAGCTTTCTTT.

The J gene is TRBJ2-3, the V gene TRBV10-1, with a weak D call TRBD2 (5 bases). Trimming shortened V by 6 bases and J by 2 bases, and 15 bases separated the two germline ends. The germline V gene encodes CDR1 WNHNN and CDR2 SYGVQD (reference sequence). The CDR3 has 15 amino acids. The CDR3 bases are TGCGCCAGCAGCGACCACGGGGTAATCACAGATACGCAGTATTTT. Translated, it gives CASSDHGVITDTQYF.

This clone was counted between two and nine times. J is TRBJ2-7 and V is TRBV5-4; 11 bases fit TRBD1. Per the germline V gene, CDR1 is SGHNT and CDR2 is YYREEE (reference sequence). J gave up 1 base and V 5 bases, and 5 bases lay outside the gene matches. The CDR3 sequence is 15 residues long. The CDR3 loop reads CASSIGQGASYEQYF. CDR3 nucleotides: TGTGCCAGCAGTATCGGACAGGGGGCTTCCTACGAGCAGTACTTC.

V gene TRBV5-6 combines with J gene TRBJ1-1; D not certain. V was clipped by 4 bases and J by 0 bases, with 10 bases between them. Germline CDR1 is SGHDT and CDR2 is YYEEEE. The CDR3 contains 14 residues. CDR3 coding DNA: TGTGCCAGCAGCCCCGCCGGACTGAACACTGAAGCTTTCTTT. Translating gives CASSPAGLNTEAFF. Full variable domain (rest looked up from reference TRBV5-6 and TRBJ1-1): DAGVTQSPTHLIKTRGQQVTLRCSPKSGHDTVSWYQQALGQGPQFIFQYYEEEERQRGNFPDRFSGHQFPNYSSELNVNALLLGDSALYLCASSPAGLNTEAFFGQGTRLTVV.

This chain joins TRBV7-9 and TRBJ1-3; D uncertain. This CDR3 has 16 amino acids. Trimming took 6 bases from V and 0 from J, leaving 15 bases between them. The germline V gene encodes CDR1 SEHNR and CDR2 FQNEAQ (reference sequence). The CDR3 sequence is CASRLRRESSGNTIYF. CDR3 nucleotide sequence: TGTGCCAGCAGGCTTCGGAGGGAAAGCTCTGGAAACACCATATATTTT. Variable domain in full (rest from reference TRBV7-9 and TRBJ1-3): DTGVSQNPRHKITKRGQNVTFRCDPISEHNRLYWYRQTLGQGPEFLTYFQNEAQLEKSRLLSDRFSAERPKGSFSTLEIQRTEQGDSAMYLCASRLRRESSGNTIYFGEGSWLTVV.